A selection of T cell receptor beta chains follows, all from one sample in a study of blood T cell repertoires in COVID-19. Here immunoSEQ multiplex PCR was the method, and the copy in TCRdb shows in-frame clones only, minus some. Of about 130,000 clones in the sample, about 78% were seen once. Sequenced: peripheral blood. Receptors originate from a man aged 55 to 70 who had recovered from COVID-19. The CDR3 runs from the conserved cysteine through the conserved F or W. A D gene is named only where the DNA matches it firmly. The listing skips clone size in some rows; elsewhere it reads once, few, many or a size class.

CASSVQGQQETQYF,TGTGCCAGCAGCGTCCAAGGACAGCAAGAGACCCAGTACTTC,NA,TRBJ2-5,NA,TRBV9
CASSQTGTGNEKLFF,TGCGCCAGCAGCCAGACAGGGACAGGGAATGAAAAACTGTTTTTT,NA,TRBJ1-4,TRBD1,TRBV4-1
CASSITGLAGEIEQFF,TGTGCCAGTAGTATAACTGGGCTAGCGGGAGAAATTGAGCAGTTCTTC,NA,TRBJ2-1,TRBD2,TRBV19
CASSLMVAEAYEQYF,TGTGCCAGCAGCTTAATGGTTGCAGAAGCCTACGAGCAGTACTTC,NA,TRBJ2-7,NA,TRBV7-3
CASSLEPLYGYTF,TGTGCCAGCAGCTTGGAACCGCTATATGGCTACACCTTC,NA,TRBJ1-2,NA,TRBV5-5
CASTPGQDTDTQYF,TGTGCCAGCACCCCCGGCCAGGATACAGATACGCAGTATTTT,few,TRBJ2-3,NA,TRBV9
CASVRMTSGGYEQFF,TGTGCCAGCGTTAGGATGACTAGCGGAGGGTATGAGCAGTTCTTC,NA,TRBJ2-1,TRBD2,TRBV6-5
CASSVVSPRANVLTF,TGTGCCAGCAGCGTAGTCTCTCCTCGGGCCAACGTCCTGACTTTC,NA,TRBJ2-6,NA,TRBV9
CASSQEAGNEKLFF,TGTGCCAGCAGCCAAGAGGCGGGAAATGAAAAACTGTTTTTT,NA,TRBJ1-4,NA,TRBV4-2
CAWSEQAGNTIYF,TGTGCCTGGAGCGAGCAGGCCGGAAACACCATATATTTT,once,TRBJ1-3,NA,TRBV30
CASSQGGVSGYGYTF,TGTGCCAGCAGCCAAGGGGGCGTCTCTGGCTATGGCTACACCTTC,once,TRBJ1-2,TRBD1,TRBV11-2
CASTLESPEVNEKLFF,TGCGCCAGCACCCTAGAGTCGCCGGAAGTTAATGAAAAACTGTTTTTT,NA,TRBJ1-4,NA,TRBV5-1
CASSDSGQLPYGYTF,TGTGCCAGCAGTGATTCAGGACAGCTTCCCTATGGCTACACCTTC,few,TRBJ1-2,NA,TRBV6-1
CASSQSPAPSSGVQYF,TGTGCCAGCAGCCAATCACCTGCTCCATCTAGCGGGGTACAGTATTTT,NA,TRBJ2-3,TRBD2,TRBV14
CASSRTSGTTGELFF,TGTGCCAGTAGTCGGACTAGCGGGACCACCGGGGAGCTGTTTTTT,NA,TRBJ2-2,TRBD2,TRBV19
CASSLGPPGLVVYEQFF,TGTGCCAGCAGCTTAGGGCCACCGGGACTTGTTGTCTATGAGCAGTTCTTC,NA,TRBJ2-1,NA,TRBV7-2
CATKDRDRTDTQYF,TGTGCCACGAAGGACCGGGACAGGACAGATACGCAGTATTTT,NA,TRBJ2-3,TRBD1,TRBV28
CASSYVDSYGYTF,TGTGCCAGCAGTTACGTGGACAGCTATGGCTACACCTTC,NA,TRBJ1-2,NA,TRBV6-5
CASSLDSRGVQGAPTEQYF,TGCGCCAGCAGCTTGGACTCCCGGGGCGTGCAGGGGGCGCCGACCGAGCAGTACTTC,NA,TRBJ2-7,TRBD1,TRBV5-1
CASSYSYAGYTF,TGTGCCAGCAGTTACTCTTACGCGGGCTACACCTTC,NA,TRBJ1-2,NA,TRBV6-2/TRBV6-3
CASSRDRTNQPQHF,TGTGCCAGCAGCCGGGACAGAACTAATCAGCCCCAGCATTTT,NA,TRBJ1-5,TRBD1,TRBV5-6
CASSLNWGEETQYF,TGTGCCAGCAGCTTAAACTGGGGCGAGGAGACCCAGTACTTC,few,TRBJ2-5,NA,TRBV27
CASSRAGQALRAMSGYTF,TGCGCCAGCAGCCGAGCGGGACAGGCCTTAAGAGCTATGAGCGGCTACACCTTC,many,TRBJ1-2,TRBD1,TRBV4-3
CASSQTDRQLFF,TGTGCCAGCAGTCAGACAGATCGACAGCTGTTTTTT,NA,TRBJ2-2,NA,TRBV2
CATGGVRSQPQHF,TGTGCCACCGGTGGGGTAAGGAGTCAGCCCCAGCATTTT,NA,TRBJ1-5,NA,TRBV24-1
CASSFRQAPSNQPQHF,TGTGCCAGCAGTTTCCGGCAGGCCCCCTCCAATCAGCCCCAGCATTTT,NA,TRBJ1-5,NA,TRBV28
CASSYPNRGNTEAFF,TGTGCCAGCAGTTACCCGAATAGGGGGAACACTGAAGCTTTCTTT,many,TRBJ1-1,NA,TRBV6-2/TRBV6-3
CASGPGLAGAPGNTGELFF,TGTGCCAGCGGCCCGGGACTAGCGGGAGCCCCAGGAAACACCGGGGAGCTGTTTTTT,NA,TRBJ2-2,TRBD2,TRBV27
CASSDIRLNTEAFF,TGTGCCAGCAGTGACATCCGGTTGAACACTGAAGCTTTCTTT,NA,TRBJ1-1,NA,TRBV2
CASSTTGAGNTIYF,TGTGCCAGCAGCACGACAGGGGCTGGAAACACCATATATTTT,NA,TRBJ1-3,TRBD1,TRBV6-2/TRBV6-3
CAWEAGTGRSPLHF,TGTGCCTGGGAGGCCGGGACAGGGAGGTCACCCCTCCACTTT,NA,TRBJ1-6,TRBD1,TRBV30
CASSFPPGNTEAFF,TGTGCCAGCAGTTTCCCGCCAGGGAACACTGAAGCTTTCTTT,NA,TRBJ1-1,NA,TRBV6-2/TRBV6-3
CASSPRVSGGNTGELFF,TGTGCCAGCAGCCCCCGGGTTAGCGGGGGGAACACCGGGGAGCTGTTTTTT,NA,TRBJ2-2,TRBD2,TRBV4-2
CASSLPDRGRELFF,TGTGCCAGCAGTCTTCCTGACAGGGGCCGGGAGCTGTTTTTT,NA,TRBJ2-2,TRBD1,TRBV6-2/TRBV6-3